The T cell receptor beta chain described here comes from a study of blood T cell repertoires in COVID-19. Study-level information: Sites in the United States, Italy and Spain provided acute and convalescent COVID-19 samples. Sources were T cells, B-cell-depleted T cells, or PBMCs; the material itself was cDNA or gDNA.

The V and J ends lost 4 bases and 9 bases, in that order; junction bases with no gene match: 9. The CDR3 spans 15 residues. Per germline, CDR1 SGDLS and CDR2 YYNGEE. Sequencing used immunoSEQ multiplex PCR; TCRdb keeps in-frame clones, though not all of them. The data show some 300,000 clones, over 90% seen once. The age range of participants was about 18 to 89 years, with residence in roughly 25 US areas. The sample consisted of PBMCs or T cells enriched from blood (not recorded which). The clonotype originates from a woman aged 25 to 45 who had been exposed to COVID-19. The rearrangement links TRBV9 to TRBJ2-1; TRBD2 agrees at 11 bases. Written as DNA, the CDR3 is TGTGCCAGCAGCATACAGGGTACTAGCGGGAGTGAGCAGTTCTTC. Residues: CASSIQGTSGSEQFF.